A selection of T cell receptor beta chains follows, all from one sample in a study of blood T cell repertoires in COVID-19. Assay used: immunoSEQ multiplex PCR; TCRdb lists only in-frame clones, some missing. Counted here are about 410,000 clones, roughly 90% occurring once; the ten biggest clones make up roughly 1.4%. The sequencing sample was made of peripheral blood. These receptors all come from a woman aged 25 to 45 with active or convalescent COVID-19. CDR3s include the opening cysteine and the closing phenylalanine or tryptophan. The D gene is left open where the match is weak. Size is omitted from some rows. Given values are once, few, many or a class for expanded clones.

clone_size | j_call | v_call | d_call | cdr3_aa | cdr3_nt
. | TRBJ1-3 | TRBV27 | . | CASSLSNSRSGNTIYF | TGTGCCAGCAGTTTATCGAACAGCCGCTCTGGAAACACCATATATTTT
. | TRBJ1-1 | TRBV5-8 | TRBD1 | CASSLMTGFNTEAFF | TGTGCCAGCAGCTTGATGACAGGGTTTAACACTGAAGCTTTCTTT
once | TRBJ2-7 | TRBV6-6 | . | CASSYPQGEQYF | TGTGCCAGCAGTTACCCACAGGGAGAGCAGTACTTC
. | TRBJ1-4 | TRBV2 | . | CASSPEISATNEKLFF | TGTGCCAGCAGTCCGGAGATATCGGCAACTAATGAAAAACTGTTTTTT
. | TRBJ2-3 | TRBV27 | TRBD2 | CASSTSQRGGSDTQYF | TGTGCCAGCAGTACTTCACAGCGGGGTGGATCAGATACGCAGTATTTT
. | TRBJ1-4 | TRBV19 | TRBD1 | CASTGQNTVVGEKLFF | TGTGCCAGTACGGGACAGAATACGGTAGTTGGAGAAAAACTGTTTTTT
. | TRBJ2-7 | TRBV5-6 | TRBD2 | CASSAYSGTYEQYF | TGTGCCAGCAGCGCCTATAGCGGGACCTACGAGCAGTACTTC
. | TRBJ2-7 | TRBV19 | TRBD2 | CASSIGTSGGHHEQYF | TGTGCCAGTAGTATAGGGACTAGCGGGGGTCACCACGAGCAGTACTTC
. | TRBJ1-1 | TRBV6-5 | . | CASSYIPGGITEAFF | TGTGCCAGCAGTTACATCCCAGGAGGGATCACTGAAGCTTTCTTT
. | TRBJ2-1 | TRBV7-9 | TRBD1 | CASSLNMGPGTALYNEQFF | TGTGCCAGCAGCTTAAACATGGGCCCCGGGACAGCACTGTACAATGAGCAGTTCTTC
. | TRBJ1-4 | TRBV25-1 | . | CASTETGHLGKLFF | TGTGCCAGCACCGAGACAGGACACCTTGGAAAACTGTTTTTT
once | TRBJ2-1 | TRBV7-8 | . | CASSLGLRSYNEQFF | TGTGCCAGCAGCTTAGGACTCCGATCCTACAATGAGCAGTTCTTC
. | TRBJ2-2 | TRBV6-5 | . | CASEAWKSNTGELFF | TGTGCCAGCGAGGCTTGGAAGTCGAACACCGGGGAGCTGTTTTTT
. | TRBJ1-2 | TRBV29-1 | . | CSVDTGNYGYTF | TGCAGCGTAGACACAGGGAACTATGGCTACACCTTC
. | TRBJ2-1 | TRBV19 | TRBD2 | CASSIVSGSNEQFF | TGTGCCAGTAGTATAGTAAGCGGGAGCAATGAGCAGTTCTTC
. | TRBJ1-6 | TRBV5-1 | . | CASSRDKTSSYNSPLHF | TGCGCCAGCAGTCGGGACAAAACGAGCTCCTATAATTCACCCCTCCACTTT
. | TRBJ1-4 | TRBV5-1 | . | CASRLANEKLFF | TGCGCCAGCAGATTGGCGAATGAAAAACTGTTTTTT
. | TRBJ1-2 | TRBV30 | . | CAWSSGIGLGYTF | TGTGCCTGGAGTTCGGGTATTGGGTTAGGCTACACCTTC
. | TRBJ2-2 | TRBV5-1 | . | CASSLEAENTGELFF | TGCGCCAGCAGCTTGGAGGCGGAGAACACCGGGGAGCTGTTTTTT
. | TRBJ2-1 | TRBV15 | TRBD2 | CATSRTTSGRAWEQFF | TGTGCCACCAGCAGGACAACTAGCGGGAGGGCTTGGGAGCAGTTCTTC
. | TRBJ1-5 | TRBV25-1 | . | CASSEYSGPSNQPQHF | TGTGCCAGCAGTGAATATTCAGGCCCGAGCAATCAGCCCCAGCATTTT
. | TRBJ2-7 | TRBV4-1 | TRBD2 | CASSQVLLAGAREQYF | TGCGCCAGCAGCCAAGTGTTACTAGCGGGGGCTCGGGAGCAGTACTTC
. | TRBJ2-3 | TRBV25-1 | TRBD2 | CASRSGRAGDTQYF | TGTGCCAGCAGAAGCGGGAGAGCAGGAGATACGCAGTATTTT
few | TRBJ2-2 | TRBV19 | TRBD1 | CASSTQGTVNTGELFF | TGTGCCAGTAGTACCCAAGGGACAGTGAACACCGGGGAGCTGTTTTTT
. | TRBJ1-1 | TRBV5-6 | . | CASSRSLGRDTEAFF | TGTGCCAGCAGCCGCTCTTTGGGGCGCGACACTGAAGCTTTCTTT
. | TRBJ1-2 | TRBV6-5 | TRBD1 | CASSRGQGDGYTF | TGTGCCAGCAGCCGGGGACAGGGAGATGGCTACACCTTC
. | TRBJ2-2 | TRBV7-2 | . | CASSLRQKLNTGELFF | TGTGCCAGCAGCTTAAGACAGAAATTAAACACCGGGGAGCTGTTTTTT
. | TRBJ2-7 | TRBV29-1 | TRBD2 | CSVIISGSLSYEQYF | TGCAGCGTTATTATTAGCGGGAGCCTTTCCTACGAGCAGTACTTC
. | TRBJ2-7 | TRBV7-9 | . | CASSLPGDEQYF | TGTGCCAGCAGCTTACCGGGTGACGAGCAGTACTTC
few | TRBJ1-2 | TRBV6-5 | . | CASSRTNPYGYTF | TGTGCCAGCAGTAGAACAAACCCCTATGGCTACACCTTC
. | TRBJ1-1 | TRBV5-1 | . | CASSSVMTGNTEAFF | TGCGCCAGCAGCTCTGTAATGACAGGGAACACTGAAGCTTTCTTT
once | TRBJ1-4 | TRBV5-1 | . | CASSAGPPPEKLFF | TGCGCCAGCAGCGCGGGGCCTCCCCCAGAAAAACTGTTTTTT
. | TRBJ2-1 | TRBV2 | . | CASRVSRDEQFF | TGTGCCAGCAGAGTAAGCCGGGATGAGCAGTTCTTC
. | TRBJ1-5 | TRBV12-2 | . | CASRQGGQVGVQPQHF | TGTGCAAGTCGCCAAGGGGGCCAGGTCGGAGTTCAGCCCCAGCATTTT
. | TRBJ2-1 | TRBV20-1 | . | CSASGRDSYNEQFF | TGCAGTGCTAGTGGCAGGGACTCCTACAATGAGCAGTTCTTC
few | TRBJ1-3 | TRBV21-1 | . | CASSKGHSGNTIYF | TGTGCCAGCAGCAAAGGACACTCTGGAAACACCATATATTTT
. | TRBJ1-5 | TRBV10-3 | . | CAITGNSNQPQHF | TGTGCCATCACGGGGAATAGCAATCAGCCCCAGCATTTT
once | TRBJ2-1 | TRBV6-4 | TRBD2 | CASSDLAGPREQFF | TGTGCCAGCAGTGACTTAGCGGGGCCTAGAGAGCAGTTCTTC
. | TRBJ2-5 | TRBV3-1/TRBV3-2 | TRBD2 | CASSPKLAGGLETQYF | TGTGCCAGCAGCCCGAAACTAGCGGGGGGCTTGGAGACCCAGTACTTC
. | TRBJ1-1 | TRBV10-3 | . | CAISESPGRGDTEAFF | TGTGCCATCAGTGAGTCACCCGGGAGAGGAGACACTGAAGCTTTCTTT
. | TRBJ1-2 | TRBV10-3 | . | CAISESMGANYGYTF | TGTGCCATCAGTGAGTCAATGGGGGCCAACTATGGCTACACCTTC
once | TRBJ2-3 | TRBV2 | . | CASRGSDTQYF | TGTGCCAGCCGAGGATCTGATACGCAGTATTTT
once | TRBJ2-3 | TRBV27 | . | CASHRTGFTDTQYF | TGTGCCAGCCACAGAACAGGGTTCACAGATACGCAGTATTTT
. | TRBJ2-3 | TRBV19 | TRBD2 | CASKGGGAPDTQYF | TGTGCCAGTAAGGGCGGGGGGGCCCCAGATACGCAGTATTTT
. | TRBJ1-2 | TRBV7-9 | TRBD1 | CASSFDRAGYTF | TGTGCCAGCAGCTTTGACAGGGCCGGCTACACCTTC
. | TRBJ2-3 | TRBV19 | TRBD2 | CASSIDSAGYIGTDTQYF | TGTGCCAGTAGTATAGATTCAGCGGGATATATTGGCACAGATACGCAGTATTTT
few | TRBJ1-1 | TRBV5-1 | TRBD1 | CASSLMGDRANTEAFF | TGCGCCAGCAGCCTCATGGGCGACAGGGCGAACACTGAAGCTTTCTTT
. | TRBJ1-2 | TRBV13 | TRBD1 | CASSLRGQARGYTF | TGTGCCAGCAGCTTAAGGGGACAGGCTCGAGGCTACACCTTC
. | TRBJ1-1 | TRBV19 | TRBD1 | CASSRTGANTEAFF | TGTGCCAGTAGTAGGACAGGGGCGAACACTGAAGCTTTCTTT
. | TRBJ2-1 | TRBV11-3 | TRBD2 | CASSNPSGGHNEQFF | TGTGCCAGCAGCAATCCTAGCGGGGGCCATAATGAGCAGTTCTTC
. | TRBJ2-2 | TRBV6-5 | . | CASSYTTGGELFF | TGTGCCAGCAGTTACACCACGGGCGGGGAGCTGTTTTTT
. | TRBJ2-2 | TRBV12-3/TRBV12-4 | TRBD1 | CASRGQGAGELFF | TGTGCCAGCAGGGGACAGGGGGCCGGGGAGCTGTTTTTT
. | TRBJ1-3 | TRBV5-1 | . | CASSLSGLGNTIYF | TGCGCCAGCAGCTTGTCGGGACTCGGAAACACCATATATTTT
. | TRBJ1-3 | TRBV6-1 | . | CASSEVWPTGNTIYF | TGTGCCAGCAGTGAAGTGTGGCCAACTGGAAACACCATATATTTT
. | TRBJ2-1 | TRBV5-1 | TRBD2 | CASSIASGTYNEQFF | TGCGCCAGCAGCATAGCTAGCGGAACCTACAATGAGCAGTTCTTC
. | TRBJ1-4 | TRBV12-5 | TRBD1 | CASGRMVGGTNEKLFF | TGTGCTAGTGGCCGGATGGTAGGGGGCACTAATGAAAAACTGTTTTTT
. | TRBJ1-1 | TRBV4-1 | . | CASSLNAAGNTEAFF | TGCGCCAGCAGCCTCAACGCGGCGGGGAACACTGAAGCTTTCTTT
. | TRBJ2-3 | TRBV7-9 | TRBD2 | CASSLATSGGSTDTQYF | TGTGCCAGCAGCTTAGCGACTAGCGGGGGGTCCACAGATACGCAGTATTTT
. | TRBJ1-6 | TRBV5-1 | TRBD1 | CASSLRQGADSPLHF | TGCGCCAGCAGCTTACGACAGGGAGCAGATTCACCCCTCCACTTT
. | TRBJ2-6 | TRBV23-1 | TRBD2 | CASSQSSGSSGANVLTF | TGCGCCAGCAGTCAATCTAGCGGGAGCTCTGGGGCCAACGTCCTGACTTTC